This TCR beta chain was sequenced in a study of blood T cell repertoires in COVID-19. V lost 4 bases, J lost 3 bases, and 6 bases stayed unmatched. In germline, CDR1 is KGHSH, CDR2 LQKENI. This CDR3 region has 15 residues. Method: immunoSEQ multiplex PCR; TCRdb's copy keeps in-frame clones and lacks some. The sample includes 280,000 or so clones, around 90% of them seen just once. The sequence was obtained from a young woman with acute COVID-19. The rearrangement links TRBV18 to TRBJ2-7; 10 nucleotides line up with TRBD2. Sequencing was performed on PBMCs or T cells enriched from blood (not recorded which). The CDR3 here is CASSRELAGVYEQYF. The CDR3 DNA follows: TGTGCCAGCTCACGGGAGCTAGCGGGAGTCTACGAGCAGTACTTC.